This passage covers 8 T cell receptor beta chains from one sample sequenced in a study of PD-1 blockade in mismatch repair-deficient tumors. Clones were read by immunoSEQ multiplex PCR, and TCRdb kept only the in-frame ones, dropping some. The sample lists 120,000 or so clones, about 85% occurring once. The sequencing here drew on peripheral blood, taken 44 weeks after starting pembrolizumab. These receptors originate from an adult with mismatch repair-deficient cancer.

The chain combines TRBV11-3 with TRBJ2-7; 10 bases line up with TRBD2. The CDR3 spans 14 residues. V lost 5 bases and J lost 3; bases outside the gene matches: 4. In germline, CDR1 is SGHNT, CDR2 YENEEA. The CDR3 sequence: CASSPLAGGYEQYF. CDR3 sequence (DNA): TGTGCCAGCAGCCCATTAGCGGGAGGCTACGAGCAGTACTTC.

V usage is TRBV7-3 and J usage is TRBJ2-3; D not certain. This CDR3 region has 16 residues. V was cut by 5 bases and J by 2 bases, with 17 bases left in between. Germline lookup yields CDR1 SGHTA and CDR2 FQGTGA. In nucleotides, the CDR3 is TGTGCCAGCAGCCTTGGACCCGGCGGTTCCACAGATACGCAGTATTTT. This codes for CASSLGPGGSTDTQYF.

The chain is built from TRBV7-9 and TRBJ2-7, with TRBD1 matching over 12 bases. Losses at the gene ends were 5 bases for V and 3 bases for J; bases not matched to a gene: 11. CDR1 and CDR2 (germline): SEHNR, FQNEAQ (reference sequence). This CDR3 is built from 17 residues. The CDR3 coding sequence is TGTGCCAGCAGCCCGGGGACAGGGGGCTCCCCAAACTACGAGCAGTACTTC. Encoded protein: CASSPGTGGSPNYEQYF.

This rearrangement joins TRBV7-5 to TRBJ2-1; the table's D gene call, TRBD1, was not cross checked with the DNA. TRBV7-5 is a pseudogene locus. The CDR3 spans 17 residues. The CDR3 bases are TGTGCCAGAAGCTTTGGCCGACCGCCAGGGCTCTACAATGAGCAGTTCTTC. Its protein product is CARSFGRPPGLYNEQFF.

The rearrangement links TRBV4-1 to TRBJ2-5, with a weak D call TRBD1 (6 bases). The length of the CDR3 is 15 residues. V was shortened by 0 bases and J by 2 bases, with 10 bases between the two germline ends. Germline V gene lookup returns CDR1 MGHRA and CDR2 YSYEKL. CDR3 nucleotide sequence: TGCGCCAGCAGCCAAGAGGGGGCTGTGCAAGAGACCCAGTACTTC. As protein: CASSQEGAVQETQYF.

The chain has TRBV6-6 and TRBJ2-7, with TRBD2 matching 7 bases. The CDR3 loop spans 15 amino acids. J lost 3 bases, V lost 7 bases, and 12 bases had no gene match. The germline V gene has CDR1 MNHNY and CDR2 SVGAGI (reference sequence). For the CDR3, the DNA is TGTGCCAGCAACGTCGGGGAGGGGAGAGGCTACGAGCAGTACTTC. This sequence encodes CASNVGEGRGYEQYF.

The chain carries TRBV9 and TRBJ1-1; perhaps TRBD1 as D (5 bases). V was shortened by 0 bases and J by 0 bases, with 9 bases between the two germline ends. The CDR3 contains 15 residues. Germline CDR1 is SGDLS and CDR2 is YYNGEE. Here the CDR3 reads CASSVEQGLNTEAFF. The CDR3 DNA reads TGTGCCAGCAGCGTAGAGCAGGGATTGAACACTGAAGCTTTCTTT.

This clone was counted a few times. The rearrangement links TRBV12-5 to TRBJ1-2, with 7 bases aligning to TRBD1. CDR1 and CDR2 (germline): LGHNT, FRNRAP. CDR3 length: 13 residues. The V and J ends lost 5 bases and 11 bases, in that order; junction bases with no gene match: 11. The chain's CDR3 is CASGPRLGGGYTF. In DNA form, the CDR3 reads TGTGCTAGTGGTCCCCGTTTAGGGGGCGGTTACACCTTC. The full variable domain, in which reference TRBV12-5 and TRBJ1-2 provide the parts outside the CDR3, is DARVTQTPRHKVTEMGQEVTMRCQPILGHNTVFWYRQTMMQGLELLAYFRNRAPLDDSGMPKDRFSAEMPDATLATLKIQPSEPRDSAVYFCASGPRLGGGYTFGSGTRLTVV.